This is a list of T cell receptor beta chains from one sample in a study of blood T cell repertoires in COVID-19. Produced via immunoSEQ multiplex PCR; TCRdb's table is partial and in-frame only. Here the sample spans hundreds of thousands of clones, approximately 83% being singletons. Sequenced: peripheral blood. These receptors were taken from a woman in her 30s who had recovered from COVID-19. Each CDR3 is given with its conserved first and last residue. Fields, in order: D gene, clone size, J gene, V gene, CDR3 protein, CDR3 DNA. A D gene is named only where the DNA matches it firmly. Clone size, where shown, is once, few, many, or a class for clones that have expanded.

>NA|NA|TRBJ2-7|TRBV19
CASSILMGQTYEQYF
TGTGCCAGTAGTATTCTAATGGGACAAACCTACGAGCAGTACTTC
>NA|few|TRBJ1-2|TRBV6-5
CASYRQLLGYTF
TGTGCCAGCTATCGACAGCTCCTGGGCTACACCTTC
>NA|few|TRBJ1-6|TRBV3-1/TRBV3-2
CASSQGTVKNSPLHF
TGTGCCAGCAGCCAAGGGACAGTAAAAAATTCACCCCTCCACTTT
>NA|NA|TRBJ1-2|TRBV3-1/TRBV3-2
CASSQGETNYGYTF
TGTGCCAGCAGCCAAGGGGAGACTAACTATGGCTACACCTTC
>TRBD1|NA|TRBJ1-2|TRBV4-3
CASSQVGRGFYGYTF
TGCGCCAGCAGCCAAGTAGGCAGGGGGTTCTATGGCTACACCTTC
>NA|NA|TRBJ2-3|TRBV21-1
CASSLRSTDTQYF
TGTGCCAGCAGCTTACGGAGCACAGATACGCAGTATTTT
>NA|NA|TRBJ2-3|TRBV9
CASSVGGGGGPDTQYF
TGTGCCAGCAGCGTAGGTGGCGGAGGTGGCCCAGATACGCAGTATTTT
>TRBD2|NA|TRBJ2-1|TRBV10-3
CAISEPRGLAEDEQFF
TGTGCCATCAGTGAGCCTAGGGGACTAGCGGAAGATGAGCAGTTCTTC
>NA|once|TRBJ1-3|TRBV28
CASSIPVGRSGGNTIYF
TGTGCCAGCAGTATACCGGTTGGGAGATCTGGTGGAAACACCATATATTTT
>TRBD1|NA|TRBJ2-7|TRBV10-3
CAITEPGTGVSEQYF
TGTGCCATCACCGAACCCGGGACAGGGGTAAGCGAGCAGTACTTC
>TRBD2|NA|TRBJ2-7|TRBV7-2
CASSLFAGGSYEQYF
TGTGCCAGCAGCTTATTTGCGGGGGGATCCTACGAGCAGTACTTC
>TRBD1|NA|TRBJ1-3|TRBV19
CASSMVRVRGPGNTIYF
TGTGCCAGTAGTATGGTGCGGGTCAGGGGGCCTGGAAACACCATATATTTT
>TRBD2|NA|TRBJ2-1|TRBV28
CASSGSGGSGRANWDEQFF
TGTGCCAGCAGTGGCTCCGGGGGGAGCGGGAGGGCGAATTGGGATGAGCAGTTCTTC
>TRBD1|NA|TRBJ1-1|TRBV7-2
CASSFQSRDRAFF
TGTGCCAGCAGCTTTCAAAGCAGGGACAGGGCTTTCTTT
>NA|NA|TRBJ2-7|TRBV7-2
CASSLALAAGDPYEQYF
TGTGCCAGCAGCTTAGCGCTCGCAGCAGGGGATCCCTACGAGCAGTACTTC
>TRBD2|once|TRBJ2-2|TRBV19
CASTSGSYTGELFF
TGTGCCAGTACGAGCGGGAGTTACACCGGGGAGCTGTTTTTT
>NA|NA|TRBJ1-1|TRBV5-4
CASSSRRGNEAFF
TGTGCCAGCAGCTCCCGCCGGGGAAATGAAGCTTTCTTT
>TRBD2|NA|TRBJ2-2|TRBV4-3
CASSQEIGRVANTGELFF
TGCGCCAGCAGCCAAGAGATCGGGAGGGTCGCGAACACCGGGGAGCTGTTTTTT
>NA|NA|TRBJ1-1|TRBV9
CASSTGDFPEAFF
TGTGCCAGCAGCACTGGGGACTTTCCCGAAGCTTTCTTT
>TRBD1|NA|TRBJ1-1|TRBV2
CASKSGQGYTEAFF
TGTGCCAGCAAGTCCGGACAGGGGTACACTGAAGCTTTCTTT
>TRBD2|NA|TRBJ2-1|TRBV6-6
CASSLGLAGGYNEQFF
TGTGCCAGCAGCTTGGGACTAGCGGGAGGTTACAATGAGCAGTTCTTC
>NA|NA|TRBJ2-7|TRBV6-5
CASSRGEDEQYF
TGTGCCAGCAGTCGTGGAGAGGACGAGCAGTACTTC
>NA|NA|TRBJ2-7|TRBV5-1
CASSFGDWSDYEQYF
TGCGCCAGCAGCTTTGGGGACTGGTCGGACTACGAGCAGTACTTC
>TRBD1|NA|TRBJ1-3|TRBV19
CASSSNRDRGSGNTIYF
TGTGCCAGTAGTTCAAACCGGGACAGGGGCTCTGGAAACACCATATATTTT
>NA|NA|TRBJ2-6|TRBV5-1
CASSLTTGANVLTF
TGCGCCAGCAGCTTGACAACTGGGGCCAACGTCCTGACTTTC
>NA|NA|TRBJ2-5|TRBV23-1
CASSQSRGGETQYF
TGCGCCAGCAGTCAATCAAGGGGTGGAGAGACCCAGTACTTC
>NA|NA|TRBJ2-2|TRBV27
CASSSRLAPGELFF
TGTGCCAGCAGTTCGAGGCTAGCTCCCGGGGAGCTGTTTTTT
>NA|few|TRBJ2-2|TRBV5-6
CASSDSSANTGELFF
TGTGCCAGCAGCGACTCTAGCGCGAACACCGGGGAGCTGTTTTTT